This T cell receptor (beta chain) appears in the sequencing data of a study of blood T cell repertoires in COVID-19 (TCRdb year 2020). Describing the broader study: Samples covering the acute and convalescent phases of COVID-19 were provided by collaborators in the United States, Italy and Spain. Where HLA class I and class II types were available, the types were taken from metadata supplied by the sample provider, not from assay-based typing. The repertoires were released in a freely available public database meant as a resource for research on the immune response to SARS-CoV-2. Sample metadata almost always included a de-identified subject ID, COVID-19 status, age in years and sex. The dataset comprised deeply sampled blood TCRbeta repertoires from subjects exposed to, actively infected with, or recovered from COVID-19. Samples came from the ongoing ImmuneRACE study (first 160 participants) plus 1,254 subjects from 6 global collaborators. The material from the prospective study consisted of cDNA or gDNA derived from T cells, B-cell-depleted T cells, or PBMCs.

The paper as a whole reports these results and caveats: How much clinical and demographic metadata was included differed by source and by participant, and the metadata was provided uncurated.

TCRbeta CDR3 regions were amplified from genomic DNA using the immunoSEQ Assay, a bias-controlled multiplex PCR. The original methods were these. Within the assay, amplification of reference gene primers was used to estimate how many nucleated cells each sample contained. To quantify the absolute abundance of each unique TCRbeta CDR3 rearrangement, sequence reads were collapsed and filtered. For each sample, productive Simpson clonality was calculated as the square root of Simpson's diversity index across productive rearrangements. TCRdb carries this immuneACCESS record with in-frame sequences only. Its versions omit some clonotypes, under half of them owing to an unresolved V gene in the studies checked, with the rest unexplained. Clone size and V and J calls were adopted from that table, with D and trimming inferred from the DNA. The sample table holds about 130,000 clones, of which around 85% were seen once. The ten largest clones add up to approximately 9.2% of the sample.

V is cut back by 7 bases and J by 4 bases, with 7 bases in the junction unmatched. The CDR3 numbers 14 residues from cysteine through phenylalanine. Here the CDR3 DNA is all that survives: 42 bases in frame from base 1. In the germline V gene, CDR1 corresponds to MNHEY and CDR2 to SVGAGI. A word on this clone: Its antigen has not been determined. Nothing much larger sits one base from this clone, and base qualities are not available.

In the prospective study, participants were 18 to 89 years old, resided in about two dozen geographic areas of the United States, and were enrolled through a virtual design. In the prospective study, cohorts were assigned on the basis of participant-reported clinical history obtained from a screening survey and a study questionnaire. Recovered participants in ImmuneRACE Cohort 3 were defined as having two consecutive negative NP/OP PCR tests, clearance from a healthcare professional, or resolution of symptoms. Mobile phlebotomists in the prospective study collected whole blood, serum and a nasopharyngeal or oropharyngeal swab from every participant. Prospective study participants could optionally give additional blood draws and questionnaires over an approximately two-month period. Before DNA extraction, blood samples from the prospective study were shipped at room temperature or frozen.

This clonotype was sampled from a man aged 45 to 65 who had recovered from COVID-19. The rearrangement joined TRBV6-5 to TRBJ2-1, with TRBD2 matching 7 junction bases. The sample consisted of PBMCs or T cells enriched from blood (not recorded which). The DNA sequence is as follows: TGTGCCAGCACCCGGGACTACTCGTACAATGAGCAGTTCTTC. It translates as CASTRDYSYNEQFF.